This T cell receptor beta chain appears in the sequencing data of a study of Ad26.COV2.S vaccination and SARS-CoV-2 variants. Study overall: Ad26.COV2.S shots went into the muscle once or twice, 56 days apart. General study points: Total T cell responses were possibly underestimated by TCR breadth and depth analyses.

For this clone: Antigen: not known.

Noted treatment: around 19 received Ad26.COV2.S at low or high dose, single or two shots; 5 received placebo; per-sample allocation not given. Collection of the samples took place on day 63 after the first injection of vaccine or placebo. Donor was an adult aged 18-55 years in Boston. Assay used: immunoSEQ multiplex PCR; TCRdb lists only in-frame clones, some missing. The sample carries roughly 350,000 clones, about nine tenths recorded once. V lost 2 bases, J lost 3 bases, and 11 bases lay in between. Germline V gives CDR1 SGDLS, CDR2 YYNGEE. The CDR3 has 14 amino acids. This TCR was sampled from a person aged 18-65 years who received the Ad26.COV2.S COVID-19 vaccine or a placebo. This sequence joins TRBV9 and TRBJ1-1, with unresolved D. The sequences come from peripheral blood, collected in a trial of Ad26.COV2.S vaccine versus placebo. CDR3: CASSVSGKDTEAFF. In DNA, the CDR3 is TGTGCCAGCAGCGTTTCGGGGAAGGACACTGAAGCTTTCTTT.